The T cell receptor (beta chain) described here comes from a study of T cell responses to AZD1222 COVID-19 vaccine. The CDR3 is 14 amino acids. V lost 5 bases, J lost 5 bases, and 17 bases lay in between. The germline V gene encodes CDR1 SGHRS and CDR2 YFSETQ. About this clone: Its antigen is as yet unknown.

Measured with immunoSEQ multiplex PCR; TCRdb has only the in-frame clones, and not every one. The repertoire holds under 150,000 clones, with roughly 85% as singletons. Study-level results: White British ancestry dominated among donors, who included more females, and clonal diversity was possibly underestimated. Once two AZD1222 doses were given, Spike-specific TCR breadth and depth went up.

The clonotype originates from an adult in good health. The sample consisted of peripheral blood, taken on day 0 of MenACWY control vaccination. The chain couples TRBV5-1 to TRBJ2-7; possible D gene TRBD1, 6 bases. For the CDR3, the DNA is TGCGCCAGCAGGTTTATTTCAGGGGTTAACGAGCAGTACTTC. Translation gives CASRFISGVNEQYF.